Listed below are T cell receptor beta chains from one sample, sequenced in a study of cytomegalovirus exposure and HLA in healthy donors. Method: immunoSEQ multiplex PCR; TCRdb's copy keeps in-frame clones and lacks some. Of about 79,000 clones in the sample, roughly 93% were seen once. Sequencing used PBMCs. The receptors stem from a woman aged 30 to 39 in good health and CMV-seronegative. Each CDR3 is given with its conserved first and last residue. A D gene is named only where the DNA matches it firmly. Where a row states a size, it is once, few, many or the class of an expanded clone; other rows omit it.

J gene,D gene,clone size,V gene,CDR3 DNA,CDR3 protein
TRBJ2-2,TRBD2,NA,TRBV27,TGTGCCAGCAGTTTTAATATTAGAGGGGGACTAGCTATCGGATCAAACACCGGGGAGCTGTTTTTT,CASSFNIRGGLAIGSNTGELFF
TRBJ1-1,NA,NA,TRBV21-1,TGTGCCAGCAGCCTCGACAGGGCCCTGAACACTGAAGCTTTCTTT,CASSLDRALNTEAFF
TRBJ1-6,TRBD1,few,TRBV9,TGTGCCAGCAGCGTCGGACAGGGGGATTCACCCCTCCACTTT,CASSVGQGDSPLHF
TRBJ1-2,NA,once,TRBV19,TGTGCCAGTAGTATACCTGTGCGGGGCTACACCTTC,CASSIPVRGYTF
TRBJ2-5,NA,NA,TRBV5-6,TGTGCCAGCAGCTTGACAGGGTCCGAGTTAAAACAAGAGACCCAGTACTTC,CASSLTGSELKQETQYF
TRBJ2-2,TRBD1,NA,TRBV4-2,TGTGCCAGCAGCCAAGAGAGGACAGGGGGCTGGGGGGAGCTGTTTTTT,CASSQERTGGWGELFF
TRBJ1-2,TRBD1,NA,TRBV7-9,TGTGCCAGCAGCCCCGGACAGGGAAGATCCTATGGCTACACCTTC,CASSPGQGRSYGYTF
TRBJ1-1,TRBD1,NA,TRBV27,TGTGCCAGCAGCAAACCGGACAGGGGAAGAACTGAAGCTTTCTTT,CASSKPDRGRTEAFF
TRBJ1-2,TRBD1,NA,TRBV11-2,TGTGCCAGCAGCGTGGACAGGGAGCACTATGGCTACACCTTC,CASSVDREHYGYTF
TRBJ2-1,NA,NA,TRBV28,TGTGCCAGCAGTTTACGGGGGGCCGGGGGGAATGAGCAGTTCTTC,CASSLRGAGGNEQFF
TRBJ1-2,NA,few,TRBV7-8,TGTGCCAGCAGCTTAGTGGGCAGCCTTAACTATGGCTACACCTTC,CASSLVGSLNYGYTF
TRBJ1-2,NA,NA,TRBV9,TGTGCCAGCACCCGGGGTCTTGGCTACACCTTC,CASTRGLGYTF
TRBJ2-7,NA,NA,TRBV19,TGTGCCAGTCGACTAAGGAAGGACTTTTCCTACGAGCAGTACTTC,CASRLRKDFSYEQYF
TRBJ2-7,NA,once,TRBV5-4,TGTGCCAGCAGCTTGGGGACACTCTACGAGCAGTACTTC,CASSLGTLYEQYF
TRBJ2-1,TRBD1,once,TRBV29-1,TGCAGCGCCCCGGGACAGGGGATTGATGAGCAGTTCTTC,CSAPGQGIDEQFF
TRBJ2-7,TRBD1,NA,TRBV28,TGTGCCAGCAGTACAGGACAGGGGAGCTACGAGCAGTACTTC,CASSTGQGSYEQYF
TRBJ2-1,TRBD2,NA,TRBV10-3,TGTGCCACCATGGGAGGGGAGCAGTTCTTC,CATMGGEQFF
TRBJ2-7,TRBD2,NA,TRBV2,TGTGCCAGCAGTGGGGTGGGGGGGAAATATCCCTACGAGCAGTACTTC,CASSGVGGKYPYEQYF
TRBJ1-5,NA,once,TRBV11-2,TGTGCCAGCAGCCCCCGTGGGGGGGATCAGCCCCAGCATTTT,CASSPRGGDQPQHF
TRBJ2-7,NA,NA,TRBV28,TGTGCCAGCGGTCCTTTGCAGGGGGGACGCTCCTACGAGCAGTACTTC,CASGPLQGGRSYEQYF
TRBJ1-1,TRBD1,NA,TRBV5-4,TGTGCCAGCAGCTTGCCGAGGGGGCGGGACACTGAAGCTTTCTTT,CASSLPRGRDTEAFF
TRBJ1-2,NA,NA,TRBV5-6,TGTGCCAGCAGCTTGGACAGCAACTATGGCTACACCTTC,CASSLDSNYGYTF
TRBJ2-1,TRBD1,once,TRBV9,TGTGCCAGCAGCGTAGTTGTGGGACAGGGGAATGAGCAGTTCTTC,CASSVVVGQGNEQFF
TRBJ1-5,NA,NA,TRBV5-1,TGCGCCATCCCCCCCCGCAGCAGGCAGCCCCAGCATTTT,CAIPPRSRQPQHF
TRBJ1-6,NA,NA,TRBV15,TGTGCCACCAGCAGAGATTTGGCGACAGAAGGTTCACCCCTCCACTTT,CATSRDLATEGSPLHF